The present T cell receptor beta chain was sequenced within a study of blood T cell repertoires in COVID-19. Turning to the study itself: Samples came from the United States, Italy and Spain, spanning acute and convalescent COVID-19. PBMCs, B-cell-depleted T cells, or T cells were the source of the cDNA or gDNA that made up the material.

As processed by the authors: Reference gene primer amplification in the assay estimated nucleated cell counts. Repertoires were generated with immunoSEQ multiplex PCR, while TCRdb's copy carries only in-frame clones and drops some. Clone size and the V and J calls come from that table; the DNA yielded D and trimming. The table has about 190,000 clones, under 80% seen once. CDR1 is MNHNS and CDR2 is SASEGT in the germline V gene. Trimming took off 1 base at V and 9 bases at J, with 16 bases between the two ends. The CDR3 sequence is 16 residues long. The sample taken for sequencing was peripheral blood. The TCR sequence derives from a woman aged 45-65 years with acute or convalescent COVID-19. V usage is TRBV6-1 and J usage is TRBJ1-6, with no clear D. CDR3 sequence reads: CASSEVGNSGISPLHF. In nucleotides, the CDR3 is TGTGCCAGCAGTGAAGTCGGGAATTCGGGCATTTCACCCCTCCACTTT.